These 7 T cell receptor beta chains were all obtained from the same sample, sequenced in a study of cytotoxic CD8 clonotypes in ibrutinib-treated CLL. Measured with immunoSEQ multiplex PCR; TCRdb has only the in-frame clones, and not every one. The data hold 150,000 or so clones, with about four fifths observed a single time. The input for sequencing was PBMCs, taken after 24 months of ibrutinib treatment. These TCRs come from a human donor with chronic lymphocytic leukemia.

This rearrangement joins TRBV7-2 to TRBJ2-7; D remains ambiguous. Trimming removed 1 base from V and 3 bases from J, with 10 bases in between. This CDR3 is built from 14 residues. CDR1 and CDR2 (germline): SGHTA, FQGNSA. Here the CDR3 reads CASSLVGQNYEQYF. DNA of the CDR3: TGTGCCAGCAGCTTAGTGGGCCAGAACTACGAGCAGTACTTC.

The chain is built from TRBV18 and TRBJ1-3; 9 nucleotides line up with TRBD1. V lost 2 bases and J lost 4; bases outside the gene matches: 0. The CDR3 consists of 14 residues. Germline values: CDR1 KGHSH, CDR2 LQKENI. CDR3 DNA: TGTGCCAGCTCACCAGGGACAGGGGGAAACACCATATATTTT. Amino acid sequence: CASSPGTGGNTIYF.

V is TRBV7-2 and J is TRBJ2-7; 14 bases align to TRBD2. CDR1 is SGHTA and CDR2 is FQGNSA in the germline V gene. Unmatched junction bases numbered 10, after V lost 5 bases and J lost 7 bases. The length of the CDR3 is 16 residues. This CDR3 reads CASSRPGLAGVGEQYF. CDR3 DNA sequence: TGTGCCAGCAGCCGACCGGGACTAGCGGGAGTGGGGGAGCAGTACTTC. Full variable domain (remainder filled in from reference TRBV7-2 and TRBJ2-7): GAGVSQSPSNKVTEKGKDVELRCDPISGHTALYWYRQSLGQGLEFLIYFQGNSAPDKSGLPSDRFSAERTGGSVSTLTIQRTQQEDSAVYLCASSRPGLAGVGEQYFGPGTRLTVT.

This sequence joins TRBV7-9 and TRBJ2-1; D gene uncertain. Germline assignment: CDR1 SEHNR and CDR2 FQNEAQ (reference sequence). The V gene lost 5 bases and the J gene lost 6 bases, with 11 bases spanning the gap. This CDR3 spans 13 amino acids. CDR3 sequence (DNA): TGTGCCAGCAGCCCTAATGGCGTCAATGAGCAGTTCTTC. It yields the protein CASSPNGVNEQFF.

CDR3 region: CASSSSPGQVYGYTF. The DNA for the CDR3 is TGCGCCAGCAGCTCCTCTCCGGGACAGGTGTATGGCTACACCTTC. This rearrangement joins TRBV5-1 to TRBJ1-2; 8 bases line up with TRBD1. V lost 3 bases to trimming and J lost 5 bases; unmatched junction nucleotides: 9. The germline V gene encodes CDR1 SGHRS and CDR2 YFSETQ. This CDR3 has 15 amino acids.

V usage is TRBV30 and J usage is TRBJ2-7, with D perhaps matching TRBD2 (5 bases). The CDR3 has 12 residues. Trimming shortened V by 3 bases and J by 4 bases, and 10 bases separated the two germline ends. Germline V gene lookup returns CDR1 GTSNPN and CDR2 SVGIG (reference sequence). The CDR3 DNA follows: TGTGCCTGGAGCGGAAGGAGGTACGAGCAGTACTTC. Its protein product is CAWSGRRYEQYF.

This clone was seen only a few times. The V and J genes are TRBV27 and TRBJ2-3; 13 bases are a match to TRBD2. The CDR3 runs to 16 residues. CDR1 is MNHEY and CDR2 is SMNVEV in the germline V gene (reference sequence). The V and J ends lost 3 bases and 7 bases, in that order; junction bases with no gene match: 7. This CDR3 reads CASSLQLAGGPHTQYF. The DNA of the CDR3 is TGTGCCAGCAGTTTGCAACTAGCGGGGGGGCCGCATACGCAGTATTTT.